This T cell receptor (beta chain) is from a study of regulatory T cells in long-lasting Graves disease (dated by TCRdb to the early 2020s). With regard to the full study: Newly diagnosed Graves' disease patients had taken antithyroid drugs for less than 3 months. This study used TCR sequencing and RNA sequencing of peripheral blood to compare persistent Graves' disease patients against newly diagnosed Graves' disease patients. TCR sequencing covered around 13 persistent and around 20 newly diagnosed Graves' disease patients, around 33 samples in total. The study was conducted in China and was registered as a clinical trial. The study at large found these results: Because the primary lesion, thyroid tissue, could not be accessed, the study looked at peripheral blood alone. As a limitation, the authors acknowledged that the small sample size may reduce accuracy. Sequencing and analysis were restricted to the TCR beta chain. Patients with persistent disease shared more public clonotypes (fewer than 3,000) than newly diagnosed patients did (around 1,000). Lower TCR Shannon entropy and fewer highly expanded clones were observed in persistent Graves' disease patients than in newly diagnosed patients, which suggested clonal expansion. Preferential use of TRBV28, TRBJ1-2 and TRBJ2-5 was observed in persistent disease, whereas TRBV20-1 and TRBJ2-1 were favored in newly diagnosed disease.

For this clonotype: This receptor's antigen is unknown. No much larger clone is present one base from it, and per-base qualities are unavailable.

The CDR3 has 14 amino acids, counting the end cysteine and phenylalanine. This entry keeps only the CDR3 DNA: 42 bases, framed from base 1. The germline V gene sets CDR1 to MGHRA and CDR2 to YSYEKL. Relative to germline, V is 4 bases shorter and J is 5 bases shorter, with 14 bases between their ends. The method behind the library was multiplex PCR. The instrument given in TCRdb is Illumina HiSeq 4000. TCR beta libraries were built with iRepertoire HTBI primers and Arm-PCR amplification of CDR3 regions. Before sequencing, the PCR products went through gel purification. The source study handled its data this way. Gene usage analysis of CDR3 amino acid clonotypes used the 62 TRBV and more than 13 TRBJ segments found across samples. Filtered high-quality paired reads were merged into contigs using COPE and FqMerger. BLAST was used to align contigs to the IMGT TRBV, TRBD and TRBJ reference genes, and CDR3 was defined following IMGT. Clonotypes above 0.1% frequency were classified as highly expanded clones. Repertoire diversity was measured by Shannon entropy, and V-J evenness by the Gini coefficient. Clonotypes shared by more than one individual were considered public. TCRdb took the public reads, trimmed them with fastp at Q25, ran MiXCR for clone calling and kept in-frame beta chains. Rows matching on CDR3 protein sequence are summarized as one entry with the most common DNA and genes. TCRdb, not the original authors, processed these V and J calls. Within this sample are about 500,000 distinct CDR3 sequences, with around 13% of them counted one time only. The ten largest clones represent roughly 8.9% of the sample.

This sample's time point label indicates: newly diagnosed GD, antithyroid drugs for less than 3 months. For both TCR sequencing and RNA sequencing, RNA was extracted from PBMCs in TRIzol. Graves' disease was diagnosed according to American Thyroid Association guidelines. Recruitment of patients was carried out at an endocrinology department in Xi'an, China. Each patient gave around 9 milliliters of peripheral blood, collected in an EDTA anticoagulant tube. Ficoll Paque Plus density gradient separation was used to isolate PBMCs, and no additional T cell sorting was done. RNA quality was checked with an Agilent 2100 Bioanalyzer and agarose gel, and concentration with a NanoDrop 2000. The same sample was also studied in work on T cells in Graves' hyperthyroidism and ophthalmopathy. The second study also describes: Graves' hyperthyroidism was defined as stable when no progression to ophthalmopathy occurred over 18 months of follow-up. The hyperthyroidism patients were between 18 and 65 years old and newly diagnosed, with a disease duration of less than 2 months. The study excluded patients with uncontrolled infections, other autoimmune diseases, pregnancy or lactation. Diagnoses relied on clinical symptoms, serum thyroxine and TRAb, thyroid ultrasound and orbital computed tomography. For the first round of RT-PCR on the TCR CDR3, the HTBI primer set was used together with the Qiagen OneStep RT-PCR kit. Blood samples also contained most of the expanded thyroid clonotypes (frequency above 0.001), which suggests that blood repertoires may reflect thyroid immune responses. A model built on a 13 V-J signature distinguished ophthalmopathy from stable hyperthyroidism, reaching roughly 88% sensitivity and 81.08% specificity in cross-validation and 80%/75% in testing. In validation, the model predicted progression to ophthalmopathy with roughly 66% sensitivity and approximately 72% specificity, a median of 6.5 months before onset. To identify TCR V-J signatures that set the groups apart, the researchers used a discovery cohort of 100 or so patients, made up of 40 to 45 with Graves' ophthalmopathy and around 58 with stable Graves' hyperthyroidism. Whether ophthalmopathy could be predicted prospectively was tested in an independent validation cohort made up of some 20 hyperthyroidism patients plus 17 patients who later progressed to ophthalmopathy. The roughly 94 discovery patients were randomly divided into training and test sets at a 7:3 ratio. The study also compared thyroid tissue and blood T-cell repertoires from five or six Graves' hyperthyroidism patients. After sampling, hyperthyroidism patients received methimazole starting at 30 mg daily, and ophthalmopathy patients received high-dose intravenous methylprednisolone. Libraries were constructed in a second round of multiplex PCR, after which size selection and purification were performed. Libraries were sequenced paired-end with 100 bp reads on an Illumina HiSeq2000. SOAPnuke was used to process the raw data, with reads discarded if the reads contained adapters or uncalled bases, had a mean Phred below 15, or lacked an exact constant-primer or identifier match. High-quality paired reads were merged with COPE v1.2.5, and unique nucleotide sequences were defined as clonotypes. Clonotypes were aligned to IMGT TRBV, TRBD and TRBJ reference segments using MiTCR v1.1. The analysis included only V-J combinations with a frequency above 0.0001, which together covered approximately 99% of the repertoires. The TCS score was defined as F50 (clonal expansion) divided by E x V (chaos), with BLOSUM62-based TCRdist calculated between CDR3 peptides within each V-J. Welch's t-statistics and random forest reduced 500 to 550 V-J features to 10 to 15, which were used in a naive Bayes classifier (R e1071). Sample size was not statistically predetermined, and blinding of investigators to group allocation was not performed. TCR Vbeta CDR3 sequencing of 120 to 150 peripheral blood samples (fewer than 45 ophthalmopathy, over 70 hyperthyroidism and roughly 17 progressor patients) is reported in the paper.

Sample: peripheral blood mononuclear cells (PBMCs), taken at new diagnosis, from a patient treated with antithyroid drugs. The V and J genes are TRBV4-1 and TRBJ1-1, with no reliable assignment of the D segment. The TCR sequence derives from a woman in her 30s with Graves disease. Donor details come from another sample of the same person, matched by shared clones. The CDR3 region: CASSPPAGWTEAFF. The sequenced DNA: TGCGCCAGCAGCCCGCCCGCCGGGTGGACTGAAGCTTTCTTT.